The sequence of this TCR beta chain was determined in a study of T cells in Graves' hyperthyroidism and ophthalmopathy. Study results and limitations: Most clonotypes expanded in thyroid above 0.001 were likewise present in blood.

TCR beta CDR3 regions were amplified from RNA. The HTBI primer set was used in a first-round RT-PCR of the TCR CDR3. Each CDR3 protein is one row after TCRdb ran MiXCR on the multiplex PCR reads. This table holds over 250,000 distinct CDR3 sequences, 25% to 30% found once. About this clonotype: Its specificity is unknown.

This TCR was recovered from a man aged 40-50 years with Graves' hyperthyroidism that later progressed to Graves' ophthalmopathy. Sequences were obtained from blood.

The CDR3 loop reads CASSRLPDSSYEQYF. The CDR3 DNA reads TGTGCCAGCAGCCGGCTGCCGGACAGCTCCTACGAGCAGTACTTC. The gene calls are TRBV28 and TRBJ2-7, with a possible D match to TRBD1 (6 bases). CDR1 is MDHEN, CDR2 SYDVKM, per germline. The CDR3 extends over 15 amino acids. V was pared by 6 bases and J by 0 bases, with 15 bases between.